This T cell receptor (beta chain) is from a study of blood T cell repertoires in COVID-19. The wider study: The United States, Italy and Spain provided the acute and convalescent COVID-19 samples. PBMCs, B-cell-depleted T cells, or T cells provided the cDNA or gDNA that made up the material.

The V segment lost 6 bases and the J segment 0 bases; nucleotides outside the gene matches: 8. In germline, CDR1 is KGHSH, CDR2 LQKENI. The CDR3 has 16 amino acids. The method was immunoSEQ multiplex PCR; TCRdb's version includes in-frame clones alone and lacks a portion of them. This sample carries about 200,000 clones, about four fifths of them seen once, and the ten largest clones take more than 9%. What was sequenced was peripheral blood. The chain combines TRBV18 with TRBJ2-1; 7 bases match TRBD2. The clonotype originates from a woman of 80 years or more with acute or convalescent COVID-19. CDR3 in DNA: TGTGCCAGCTCGTCCGAGCGGGGTAGCTCCTACAATGAGCAGTTCTTC. Translating it yields CASSSERGSSYNEQFF.